A selection of T cell receptor beta chains follows, all from one sample in a study of blood T cell repertoires in COVID-19. The repertoire was sequenced with immunoSEQ multiplex PCR; TCRdb's copy has only in-frame clones and lacks some. The table has 60,000 to 80,000 clones, around 85% seen once. Sequenced input: peripheral blood. The source of these receptors is a man over 45 with acute or convalescent COVID-19. CDR3s include the opening cysteine and the closing phenylalanine or tryptophan.

V,J,length,CDR3
TRBV9,TRBJ2-5,13,CASSVDSTQTQYF
TRBV19,TRBJ2-5,16,CASSPLTSGGAETQYF
TRBV30,TRBJ2-5,12,CAWMRLEETQYF
TRBV7-3,TRBJ2-2,13,CASSLSGTGELFF
TRBV28,TRBJ1-1,14,CASSWREGDTEAFF
TRBV5-1,TRBJ2-4,14,CASSLAGGTNIQYF
TRBV7-3,TRBJ2-2,17,CASSLNSGGLNTGELFF
TRBV5-8,TRBJ2-5,16,CASSSLDRAGGETQYF
TRBV29-1,TRBJ2-2,16,CSVEEWDRGGTGELFF
TRBV4-1,TRBJ1-4,16,CASSQDPGGYNEKLFF
TRBV2,TRBJ2-7,13,CASRGAGSYEQYF
TRBV9,TRBJ1-3,15,CASSVGGRGGNTIYF
TRBV6-1,TRBJ1-5,14,CASSEALANQPQHF
TRBV4-2,TRBJ1-2,13,CASSHGDNYGYTF
TRBV5-1,TRBJ2-7,16,CASSLGTTSGGSEQYF
TRBV7-6,TRBJ2-1,16,CASSLVAPMDTNEQFF
TRBV24-1,TRBJ2-5,16,CATSDFGLSGGETQYF
TRBV11-2,TRBJ2-5,15,CASSLTTGNQETQYF
TRBV5-6,TRBJ1-6,16,CASSSGQGALNSPLHF
TRBV7-9,TRBJ1-6,12,CASTREGSPLHF
TRBV10-1,TRBJ2-1,11,CASSDSDEQFF
TRBV6-5,TRBJ2-2,15,CASTIAGGNTGELFF